The rows below give T cell receptor beta chains drawn from one sample of a study of blood T cell repertoires in COVID-19. The table came from immunoSEQ multiplex PCR; TCRdb's copy has only in-frame clones and leaves some out. The data contain approximately 400,000 clones, more than 70% of them singletons. Sequencing used peripheral blood. These receptors all come from a man aged 40-50 years with acute or convalescent COVID-19. The CDR3 runs from the conserved cysteine through the conserved F or W.

V: TRBV5-4
J: TRBJ2-1
CDR3: CASSSLLAGGGNEQFF

V: TRBV5-4
J: TRBJ1-2
CDR3: CASSLTYYGYTF

V: TRBV2
J: TRBJ2-1
CDR3: CASTFYRDSNEQFF

V: TRBV12-5
J: TRBJ2-5
CDR3: CASGHPNPLETQYF

V: TRBV5-1
J: TRBJ1-3
CDR3: CASNDGTGTSGNTIYF

V: TRBV5-8
J: TRBJ2-7
CDR3: CASSLYHAGAYEQYF

V: TRBV28
J: TRBJ2-2
CDR3: CASRTSGATLPVGELFF

V: TRBV12-2
J: TRBJ1-5
CDR3: CASRLWTANNQPQHF

V: TRBV19
J: TRBJ1-2
CDR3: CASSSWDREDYGYTF

V: TRBV6-5
J: TRBJ1-6
CDR3: CASSYAGGYNSPLHF

V: TRBV7-8
J: TRBJ1-2
CDR3: CASRNRTAHGYTF

V: TRBV7-7
J: TRBJ2-3
CDR3: CASSLTSGGSSTDTQYF

V: TRBV4-2
J: TRBJ1-2
CDR3: CASSQAMGTDYGYTF

V: TRBV12-3/TRBV12-4
J: TRBJ2-7
CDR3: CASSPSLAGGPDF

V: TRBV11-2
J: TRBJ1-6
CDR3: CASSFGQGGTSYNSPLHF

V: TRBV7-8
J: TRBJ2-7
CDR3: CASSLMGQGPYEQYF

V: TRBV19
J: TRBJ2-3
CDR3: CASSTSGAGGLSSTDTQYF

V: TRBV10-3
J: TRBJ2-2
CDR3: CAISLTSVTGELFF

V: TRBV13
J: TRBJ1-1
CDR3: CASSPGAGALNTEAFF

V: TRBV30
J: TRBJ2-7
CDR3: CAWSRGGPGYEQYF

V: TRBV6-5
J: TRBJ1-1
CDR3: CASSEWGRGTEAFF

V: TRBV11-3
J: TRBJ2-1
CDR3: CASSLGQGFDNEQFF

V: TRBV28
J: TRBJ1-4
CDR3: CASRLGGEKLFF

V: TRBV7-3
J: TRBJ1-5
CDR3: CASRGRVGQPQHF

V: TRBV19
J: TRBJ1-2
CDR3: CASSHRQGPANYGYTF

V: TRBV11-2
J: TRBJ2-5
CDR3: CASSPTVGLAGFQETQYF

V: TRBV10-2
J: TRBJ1-6
CDR3: CASRVGQVNSPLHF

V: TRBV12-3/TRBV12-4
J: TRBJ1-1
CDR3: CASSFDRVEAFF

V: TRBV5-4
J: TRBJ1-1
CDR3: CASSLDRDTMNTEAFF

V: TRBV29-1
J: TRBJ2-2
CDR3: CSVVTGPGELFF

V: TRBV28
J: TRBJ1-5
CDR3: CASSSYRDGQPQHF

V: TRBV28
J: TRBJ1-1
CDR3: CASSLTGTGLSAFF

V: TRBV6-1
J: TRBJ2-1
CDR3: CASSDKVGGNNEQFF

V: TRBV11-2
J: TRBJ1-1
CDR3: CASSLVVQGVGNTEAFF

V: TRBV18
J: TRBJ1-1
CDR3: CASSQGMNTEAFF

V: TRBV7-8
J: TRBJ1-2
CDR3: CASSSGFNYGYTF

V: TRBV19
J: TRBJ1-2
CDR3: CANLRTVVGYGYTF

V: TRBV13
J: TRBJ1-4
CDR3: CASSFPRGEKLFF

V: TRBV27
J: TRBJ1-1
CDR3: CASSLSRDRVVEAFF

V: TRBV6-4
J: TRBJ2-1
CDR3: CASSEKRGGYNEQFF

V: TRBV5-1
J: TRBJ2-6
CDR3: CASSTTGYGANVLTF

V: TRBV5-1
J: TRBJ1-6
CDR3: CASTRDSTNNSPLHF

V: TRBV7-6
J: TRBJ2-1
CDR3: CASSWTSGGGSEQFF

V: TRBV2
J: TRBJ1-2
CDR3: CASSPGTVGYGYTF

V: TRBV3-1/TRBV3-2
J: TRBJ2-1
CDR3: CASSPPGGSGGYYEQFF

V: TRBV7-8
J: TRBJ1-4
CDR3: CASRPDPGQKNEKLFF

V: TRBV7-2
J: TRBJ1-3
CDR3: CASSAGAGSGNTIYF

V: TRBV28
J: TRBJ2-3
CDR3: CASSSSRTAYTDTQYF

V: TRBV6-5
J: TRBJ1-1
CDR3: CASRRGMNTEAFF

V: TRBV10-1
J: TRBJ1-1
CDR3: CASRPQGNTEAFF

V: TRBV7-2
J: TRBJ2-1
CDR3: CASSLLAPQEKQFF

V: TRBV14
J: TRBJ2-7
CDR3: CASSQLTPLREAYEQYF

V: TRBV21-1
J: TRBJ2-7
CDR3: CASGRPPGTYEQYF

V: TRBV28
J: TRBJ2-3
CDR3: CASSLTRTDTQYF

V: TRBV6-2/TRBV6-3
J: TRBJ2-1
CDR3: CASSSSGGGEQFF